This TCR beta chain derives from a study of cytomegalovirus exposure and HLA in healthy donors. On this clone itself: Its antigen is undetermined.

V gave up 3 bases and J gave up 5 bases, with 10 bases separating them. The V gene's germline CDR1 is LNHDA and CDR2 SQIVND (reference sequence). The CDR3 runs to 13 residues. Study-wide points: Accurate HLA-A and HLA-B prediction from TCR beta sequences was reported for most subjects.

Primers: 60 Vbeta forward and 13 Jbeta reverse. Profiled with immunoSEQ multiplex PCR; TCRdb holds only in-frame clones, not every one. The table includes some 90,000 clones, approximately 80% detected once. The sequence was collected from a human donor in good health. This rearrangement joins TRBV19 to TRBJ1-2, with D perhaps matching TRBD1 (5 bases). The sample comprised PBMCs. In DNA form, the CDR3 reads TGTGCCAGTAGTATCATACAGGCTTATGGCTACACCTTC. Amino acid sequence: CASSIIQAYGYTF.